This section outlines one T cell receptor (beta chain) sequence together with its context. Its antigen is still unknown. Base quality data are lacking; no much larger clone is found one base away. Every donor was a healthy Caucasian. Three pairs of female monozygotic twins, all aged about 18 to 30 years, made up the twin cohort. RNA for TCR libraries was isolated from peripheral blood mononuclear cells. This record comes from a study of identical twins listed by TCRdb under 2016. Concerning the study at large: To test whether fetal clonotypes persist, the study used deep sequencing on TCR alpha and beta repertoires from monozygotic twins, unrelated adults of various ages, and cord blood. To rule out contamination, the twin experiments were replicated at different times with different library preparation protocols.

The method was 5' RACE. Sequencing was performed on an Illumina HiSeq 2000. A universal primer binding site was introduced by template switching, and a unique molecular identifier was present in the final cDNA, enabling accurate counting of TCR cDNA molecules. Specific primers in the conserved constant-segment region were used to synthesize first-strand cDNA for the TCR alpha and beta chains. To control for contamination, each cDNA library was double barcoded with a SMART-Mk sample barcode plus Illumina barcodes. TruSeq adapter sequences and Illumina sample barcodes were added in two successive PCR steps. The TCR alpha and beta cDNA libraries were sequenced on the Illumina HiSeq platform using custom primers. For the original study's pipeline: MiGEC was used to process raw reads and extract unique molecular identifiers, and MiXCR was used to find CDR3 positions. For each individual, recombination models were inferred using an EM algorithm with the repgenHMM and IGoR tools. The tcR package in R was used for shared clonotype analysis, with sharing normalized by the product of cloneset sizes. Out-of-frame nonproductive sequences were analyzed to study raw recombination free of thymic and clonal selection effects. Starting from the raw public reads, TCRdb applied fastp trimming at Q25, assembled clones with MiXCR and retained in-frame beta chains. Rows are combined by CDR3 protein, so each entry shows the most common genes and DNA. These V and J calls rely on TCRdb rather than the paper's analysis. In this sample the table shows some 730,000 distinct CDR3 sequences, about 18% of which occur a single time. The ten top clones hold under 15% of the sample.

What the work shows at the level of the full study, not this receptor alone: A weaker excess of twin sharing was found in beta out-of-frame sequences because the signal-to-noise ratio was lowered by fewer shared sequences. Abundant cord blood beta clonotypes had fewer insertions, young adult naive repertoires showed a similar but weaker trend, and memory repertoires showed no such trend. Because the same donors could not be followed over many years, conclusions were based on cross-sectional statistical analysis. In monozygotic twins, recombination models systematically underestimated out-of-frame TCR alpha sharing, but the models matched the sharing seen between unrelated individuals. Compared with coincidental sharing between unrelated individuals, out-of-frame TCR alpha sequences shared between twins had an excess of sequences with low generation probability. Invariant T cells such as MAIT and iNKT could partly confound zero-insertion analyses, although diverse VJ usage argued against such confounding for most clonotypes.

CDR1 and CDR2 (MDHEN, SYDVKM) derive from the germline V gene. V is pared back by 7 bases and J by 7 bases, with 15 bases lying between the germline termini. Taken from cysteine to phenylalanine, the CDR3 has 13 residues. The entry retains the CDR3 DNA only, 39 bases that are in frame from base 1. This sample was also put to use in a study of T cells expressing NK-cell markers. The second source states: Three sorted T-cell subsets (CD3+CD56+NKG2C+, CD3+CD56+NKG2C- and CD3+CD56-NKG2C+) from roughly eight donors had their TCR beta-chain repertoires profiled. Of the eight sequenced donors, seven were found to be HCMV-seropositive and one was found to be HCMV-seronegative. To restrict sorting to alphabetaTCR-expressing T cells, an anti-gammadeltaTCR antibody was added in several experiments. In roughly 6 donors, the dominant CD3+CD56+NKG2C+ clonotypes ranked among the top 10 CD8+ clonotypes, making up about 1.0-7.5% of CD8+ T cells. Those dominant clonotypes were again the most abundant among CD3+CD56-NKG2C+ cells in a handful of donors, at about 25-65%. Whether the expanded NKG2C-expressing T cell clones were specific for HCMV antigens remained unclear. The eight sequenced donors were randomly selected healthy volunteers, three men and five women. HCMV-specific IgG was detected in serum with a commercial ELISA kit to determine HCMV serostatus. For over five donors, unsorted PBMC were also used to sequence bulk peripheral blood T-cell repertoires. MIGEC was used to demultiplex reads and group the reads by UMI, and MiTCR was used to assemble and quantify clonotypes. To exclude erroneous sequences, any TCR cDNA sequence not supported by at least two reads was discarded. Downstream repertoire analysis used the tcR package, and clonotypes were matched across fractions by CDR3 nucleotide sequence plus V segment. VDJmatch was used to annotate antigen specificity against VDJdb, with one amino acid substitution in CDR3 permitted.

Sequencing was carried out using PBMCs. This TCR derives from a woman aged 18-29 years in good health. The chain joins TRBV28 to TRBJ2-3, and perhaps TRBD1 as D gene, on 6 matching bases. The DNA is TGTGCCAGCAACACGGACAGTCACAATACGCAGTATTTT. Protein translation: CASNTDSHNTQYF.